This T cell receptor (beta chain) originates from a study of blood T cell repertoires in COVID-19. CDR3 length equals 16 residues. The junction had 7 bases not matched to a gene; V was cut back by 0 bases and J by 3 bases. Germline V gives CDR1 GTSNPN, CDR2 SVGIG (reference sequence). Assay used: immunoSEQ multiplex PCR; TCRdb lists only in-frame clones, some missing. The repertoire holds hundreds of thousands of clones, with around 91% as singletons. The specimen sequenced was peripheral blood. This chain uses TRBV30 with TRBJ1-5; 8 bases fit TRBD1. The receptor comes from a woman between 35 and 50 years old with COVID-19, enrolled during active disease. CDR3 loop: CAWSVGQGAINQPQHF. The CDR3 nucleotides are TGTGCCTGGAGTGTCGGTCAGGGGGCAATCAATCAGCCCCAGCATTTT.